These 10 T cell receptor beta chains originate from one sample sequenced in a study of shared clonotypes between healthy human individuals. Repertoires were generated with immunoSEQ multiplex PCR, while TCRdb's copy carries only in-frame clones and drops some. The sample yields about 490,000 clones, around 73% seen once. The sample comprised PBMCs. All receptors come from a woman in her thirties or forties in good health. Some clones in this sample may be carry-over from other donors' samples.

The chain has TRBV2 and TRBJ1-2, with 7 nucleotides matching TRBD1. J was trimmed by 7 bases and V by 3 bases; bases with no gene match: 5. The CDR3 has 13 residues. From germline, CDR1 is SNHLY and CDR2 FYNNEI. The CDR3, as DNA: TGTGCCAGCAGTGAGGTGGACAGGTCTGGCTACACCTTC. Encoded protein: CASSEVDRSGYTF.

This clone was found once. V gene TRBV6-6 combines with J gene TRBJ1-2, with D uncertain. The CDR3 sequence is 15 residues long. Germline V CDR1 and CDR2: MNHNY, SVGAGI (reference sequence). Between the trimmed V and J ends, which lost 6 bases and 8 bases, there was a span of 22 bases. The CDR3 nucleotides are TGTGCCAGCAGGCACCCTCCCCTGGGAGGGCGGGGCTACACCTTC. This sequence encodes CASRHPPLGGRGYTF.

Note on this clone: This specimen includes other DNA sequences encoding the same CDR3. The chain joins TRBV6-4 to TRBJ1-1; possible D gene TRBD1, 6 bases. This CDR3 contains 13 residues. Trimming took off 2 bases at V and 4 bases at J, with 8 bases between the two ends. In germline, CDR1 is MRHNA, CDR2 SNTAGT. The DNA for the CDR3 is TGTGCCAGCAGTGACGAAGGGGGCACTGAAGCTTTCTTT. Translated: CASSDEGGTEAFF.

A word on this clone: The sample holds other DNA sequences that translate to the same CDR3. V usage is TRBV19 and J usage is TRBJ1-5; D ambiguous. The germline V and J ends were trimmed by 5 bases and 0 bases, with 2 bases remaining between them. Germline CDR1 reads LNHDA; CDR2 reads SQIVND (reference sequence). The CDR3 has 12 amino acids. In DNA, the CDR3 is TGTGCCAGTAGTGGTAGCAATCAGCCCCAGCATTTT. It specifies CASSGSNQPQHF. Full variable domain (outside the CDR3, taken from reference TRBV19 and TRBJ1-5): DGGITQSPKYLFRKEGQNVTLSCEQNLNHDAMYWYRQDPGQGLRLIYYSQIVNDFQKGDIAEGYSVSREKKESFPLTVTSAQKNPTAFYLCASSGSNQPQHFGDGTRLSIL.

The chain combines TRBV30 with TRBJ2-7, with D unresolved. Per the germline V gene, CDR1 is GTSNPN and CDR2 is SVGIG (reference sequence). V was cut by 0 bases and J by 6 bases, with 12 bases left in between. The CDR3 loop spans 13 amino acids. CDR3 sequence (DNA): TGTGCCTGGAGTGTACCCCCACGTCCCGAGCAGTACTTC. Encoded protein: CAWSVPPRPEQYF.

V gene TRBV5-8 combines with J gene TRBJ2-1; unclear D gene. Trimming shortened V by 7 bases and J by 5 bases, and 16 bases separated the two germline ends. This CDR3 has 14 amino acids. The germline V gene encodes CDR1 SGHTS and CDR2 YDEGEE. CDR3 residues: CASDLPSQNNEQFF. CDR3 in DNA: TGTGCCAGCGATCTCCCCAGCCAAAACAATGAGCAGTTCTTC.

The chain uses TRBV6-1 and TRBJ1-2, with TRBD1 identical over 8 bases. CDR1 and CDR2 from the germline V gene are MNHNS and SASEGT. The V gene end was trimmed by 4 bases and the J gene end by 8 bases; junction bases not matched to a gene: 9. This CDR3 is 14 amino acids long. CDR3 in amino acids: CASSGRQGLEGYTF. DNA for the CDR3: TGTGCCAGCAGTGGAAGACAGGGGTTGGAAGGCTACACCTTC.

The gene calls are TRBV4-2 and TRBJ1-5, with D perhaps matching TRBD1 (6 bases). CDR1 is LGHNA, CDR2 YNFKEQ, per germline. V was cut by 1 base and J by 0 bases, with 13 bases left in between. CDR3 length equals 17 residues. CDR3 nucleotides: TGTGCCAGCAGCCAAGGTCAGGGGACTTATAGCAATCAGCCCCAGCATTTT. Protein sequence: CASSQGQGTYSNQPQHF.

As concerns this clone: The sample carries other DNA sequences with the same CDR3. The J gene is TRBJ2-7, the V gene TRBV19; 13 bases fit TRBD2. This CDR3 contains 15 residues. Per the germline V gene, CDR1 is LNHDA and CDR2 is SQIVND (reference sequence). The V segment lost 5 bases and the J segment 3 bases; nucleotides outside the gene matches: 4. The CDR3: CASSPRTSGSYEQYF. In nucleotides, the CDR3 is TGTGCCAGTAGTCCACGGACTAGCGGGAGCTACGAGCAGTACTTC.

In this sample, this clone turned up a few times. V usage is TRBV7-6 and J usage is TRBJ1-6; possibly TRBD1 for D (6 bases). The germline V gene has CDR1 SGHVS and CDR2 FNYEAQ. Deletions cut 4 bases from V and 0 bases from J, with 7 bases between. The CDR3 has 15 residues. CDR3 in DNA: TGTGCCAGCAGCTCGGACAGCTCCTATAATTCACCCCTCCACTTT. Amino acid sequence: CASSSDSSYNSPLHF.